The rows below give T cell receptor beta chains drawn from one sample of a study of T cells after yellow fever vaccination. TCRdb re-analysed the 5' RACE reads in MiXCR, keeping a single row per CDR3 protein. The data contain approximately 610,000 distinct CDR3 sequences, roughly a sixth of them singletons. The sequenced sample was PBMCs, obtained about 5 days after the first yellow fever vaccination. Receptors originate from a man younger than 35 who received the YFV17D yellow fever vaccine. The CDR3 runs from the conserved cysteine through the conserved F or W. Each record gives: clone size, J gene, D gene, V gene, CDR3 DNA, CDR3 protein. A D gene is named only where the DNA matches it firmly. Clone size is shown for a subset of rows, as once, few, many or a class of expanded clone.

clone_size: -
j_call: TRBJ1-5
d_call: -
v_call: TRBV5-1
cdr3_nt: TGCGCCAGCAGCTTGTACAGCCCCAATCAGCCCCAGCATTTT
cdr3_aa: CASSLYSPNQPQHF

clone_size: many
j_call: TRBJ2-5
d_call: TRBD2
v_call: TRBV7-3
cdr3_nt: TGTGCCAGCAGCTTGGGTAGCGGGAGTCAAGAGACCCAGTACTTC
cdr3_aa: CASSLGSGSQETQYF

clone_size: -
j_call: TRBJ2-5
d_call: -
v_call: TRBV7-2
cdr3_nt: TGTGCCAGCAGCCCGTTTGGGGTACAAGAGACCCAGTACTTC
cdr3_aa: CASSPFGVQETQYF

clone_size: few
j_call: TRBJ2-1
d_call: TRBD2
v_call: TRBV6-2/TRBV6-3
cdr3_nt: TGTGCCAGCAGGAAGGGCGGGGGGGCGAACAATGAGCAGTTCTTC
cdr3_aa: CASRKGGGANNEQFF

clone_size: -
j_call: TRBJ1-1
d_call: -
v_call: TRBV10-1
cdr3_nt: TGCGCCAGCAGTGTGGGCCGCGACGGGGCCGCTGAAGCTTTCTTT
cdr3_aa: CASSVGRDGAAEAFF

clone_size: -
j_call: TRBJ2-3
d_call: -
v_call: TRBV29-1
cdr3_nt: TGCAGCGTTGAACAGGGCCCAGATACGCAGTATTTT
cdr3_aa: CSVEQGPDTQYF

clone_size: -
j_call: TRBJ1-6
d_call: -
v_call: TRBV2
cdr3_nt: TGTGCCAGCAGGGAGATATCTAATTCACCCCTCCACTTT
cdr3_aa: CASREISNSPLHF

clone_size: few
j_call: TRBJ1-5
d_call: TRBD1
v_call: TRBV19
cdr3_nt: TGTGCCAGTACCCTAGGGGCAGGGGGGGTTAGCAATCAGCCCCAGCATTTT
cdr3_aa: CASTLGAGGVSNQPQHF

clone_size: few
j_call: TRBJ2-1
d_call: -
v_call: TRBV3-1
cdr3_nt: TGTGCCAGCAGCCAAGACGGCGGGTCCCAGTTCTTC
cdr3_aa: CASSQDGGSQFF

clone_size: -
j_call: TRBJ1-5
d_call: -
v_call: TRBV6-2/TRBV6-3
cdr3_nt: TGTGCCAGCAGTCCAACACTTCCCGGGACCCGTCTCAATCGGGGCAATCAGCCCCAGCATTTT
cdr3_aa: CASSPTLPGTRLNRGNQPQHF

clone_size: -
j_call: TRBJ1-2
d_call: TRBD1
v_call: TRBV30
cdr3_nt: TGTGCCTGGAGCGCTGGGACAGGGGATGGCTACACCTTC
cdr3_aa: CAWSAGTGDGYTF

clone_size: -
j_call: TRBJ1-5
d_call: -
v_call: TRBV23-1
cdr3_nt: TGCGCCACCAGTCAGCCGACTCGGACGGCAGTAAATCAGCCCCAGCATTTT
cdr3_aa: CATSQPTRTAVNQPQHF

clone_size: few
j_call: TRBJ1-2
d_call: -
v_call: TRBV10-3
cdr3_nt: TGTGCCATCAGTGAGTCCCCGGACGCTAATGGCTACACCTTC
cdr3_aa: CAISESPDANGYTF

clone_size: -
j_call: TRBJ2-4
d_call: TRBD2
v_call: TRBV11-2
cdr3_nt: TGTGCCAGCAGCTCAAGCGGGGGGATTGCCAAAAACATTCAGTACTTC
cdr3_aa: CASSSSGGIAKNIQYF

clone_size: -
j_call: TRBJ1-1
d_call: -
v_call: TRBV7-9
cdr3_nt: TGTGCCAGCAGCTTCGCCGCTCAGGGCACTGAAGCTTTCTTT
cdr3_aa: CASSFAAQGTEAFF

clone_size: few
j_call: TRBJ2-1
d_call: -
v_call: TRBV1
cdr3_nt: TGCACCAGCGGTGATAGCGGGGGGCTGAGCGAGCAGTTCTTC
cdr3_aa: CTSGDSGGLSEQFF

clone_size: few
j_call: TRBJ2-1
d_call: -
v_call: TRBV12-3/TRBV12-4
cdr3_nt: TGTGCCAGCAGTCCCGTTGGGGGGACCAGCTCCTACAATGAGCAGTTCTTC
cdr3_aa: CASSPVGGTSSYNEQFF

clone_size: few
j_call: TRBJ2-3
d_call: -
v_call: TRBV7-9
cdr3_nt: TGTGCCAGCAGCTTCGTGATGCAAGATACGCAGTATTTT
cdr3_aa: CASSFVMQDTQYF

clone_size: many
j_call: TRBJ1-5
d_call: TRBD1
v_call: TRBV20-1
cdr3_nt: TGCAGTGCTAGGACAGGGGGAGATCAGCCCCAGCATTTT
cdr3_aa: CSARTGGDQPQHF

clone_size: many
j_call: TRBJ1-5
d_call: -
v_call: TRBV12-3/TRBV12-4
cdr3_nt: TGTGCCAGCTTGAGGGAGGGCGCCAATCAGCCCCAGCATTTT
cdr3_aa: CASLREGANQPQHF

clone_size: few
j_call: TRBJ2-3
d_call: -
v_call: TRBV2
cdr3_nt: TGTGCCAGCAGACCGACACAGGGACAAGTCCACACAGATACGCAGTATTTT
cdr3_aa: CASRPTQGQVHTDTQYF

clone_size: -
j_call: TRBJ2-1
d_call: -
v_call: TRBV7-9
cdr3_nt: TGTGCCAGCCAGGAAGGGGCATTTGAGCAGTTCTTC
cdr3_aa: CASQEGAFEQFF

clone_size: -
j_call: TRBJ2-1
d_call: -
v_call: TRBV6-5
cdr3_nt: TGTGCCAGCAGTTACTACAATTCTCACAATGAGCAGTTCTTC
cdr3_aa: CASSYYNSHNEQFF

clone_size: -
j_call: TRBJ2-1
d_call: -
v_call: TRBV24-1
cdr3_nt: TGTGCCACCAGTGACCCTAGGACAGAAAGCCTTACAGCCAATGAGCAGTTCTTC
cdr3_aa: CATSDPRTESLTANEQFF

clone_size: -
j_call: TRBJ2-6
d_call: -
v_call: TRBV10-3
cdr3_nt: TGTGCCGCCTCCGGGACGGCGATCTCTGGGGCCAACGTCCTGACTTTC
cdr3_aa: CAASGTAISGANVLTF

clone_size: -
j_call: TRBJ2-5
d_call: TRBD2
v_call: TRBV18
cdr3_nt: TGTGCCAGCTCACCCCGGACTAGCACTCAAGAGACCCAGTACTTC
cdr3_aa: CASSPRTSTQETQYF

clone_size: few
j_call: TRBJ2-2
d_call: -
v_call: TRBV30
cdr3_nt: TGTGCCCGGGATCTGGGCGCGAACACCGGGGAGCTGTTTTTT
cdr3_aa: CARDLGANTGELFF